This T cell receptor (beta chain) was sequenced in a study of blood T cell repertoires in COVID-19. Study-level information: COVID-19 samples, acute and convalescent, were from the United States, Italy and Spain. From T cells, B-cell-depleted T cells, or PBMCs came the material, which was cDNA or gDNA.

Per germline, CDR1 SNHLY and CDR2 FYNNEI. CDR3 size: 22 residues. The ends lost 3 bases at V and 0 bases at J; junction bases unmatched: 22. This clone was counted between two and nine times. In the source study's methods: Estimation of nucleated cell counts relied on the amplification of reference gene primers. Some clones are missing from TCRdb's copy, which holds only in-frame ones; the method was immunoSEQ multiplex PCR. Clone size and the V and J calls come from that table; the DNA yielded D and trimming. The table records tens of thousands of clones, 91% of them present only once. The chain links TRBV2 to TRBJ1-4; 7 bases match TRBD1. The origin of this receptor is a human donor in a cohort sampled during active COVID-19. Sequenced: peripheral blood. The chain's CDR3 is CASSERGLTGRLPIATNEKLFF. The CDR3 nucleotides are TGTGCCAGCAGTGAGAGGGGGTTGACAGGGCGACTTCCGATTGCAACTAATGAAAAACTGTTTTTT.